The sequence of this TCR beta chain was determined in a study of blood T cell repertoires in COVID-19. Study-level background: Acute-phase and convalescent COVID-19 samples originated in the United States, Italy and Spain. In each case, the material was cDNA or gDNA derived from T cells, B-cell-depleted T cells, or PBMCs.

There are 11 residues in the CDR3. Trimming took off 11 bases at V and 4 bases at J, with 12 bases between the two ends. Germline CDR1 reads MNHEY; CDR2 reads SVGAGI. Per the authors' pipeline: Amplification of reference gene primers provided the estimated nucleated cell counts. The protocol was immunoSEQ multiplex PCR, while the TCRdb copy is restricted to in-frame clones and leaves out a portion. The V and J calls and clone size come from that table; D and trimming were worked out from the DNA. The sample lists 100,000 to 150,000 clones; roughly three quarters were seen once. The source is a human donor in a cohort sampled during active COVID-19. The specimen sequenced was peripheral blood. The rearrangement uses TRBV6-5 and TRBJ2-7, with D tentatively TRBD2 (6 bases). CDR3 protein: CAVARGYEQYF. The CDR3, as DNA: TGTGCCGTGGCCCGGGGGTACGAGCAGTACTTC.